This T cell receptor (beta chain) is from a study of T cell changes during pregnancy in multiple sclerosis. Assay: immunoSEQ multiplex PCR; the TCRdb copy retains only in-frame clones and omits some. This sample yields 65,000 to 95,000 clones, of which about 92% are seen a single time; just over 2.5% belongs to the top ten. The sequenced sample was peripheral blood, obtained after pregnancy. The sequence derives from a female donor in good health, enrolled as a control in a pregnancy study.

This chain's CDR3 is CASGVRDSQSYEQYF. The CDR3 DNA sequence: TGTGCTAGTGGTGTCCGGGACTCACAGTCCTACGAGCAGTACTTC. The chain is built from TRBV12-5 and TRBJ2-7; D possibly corresponds to TRBD2 (6 bases). V was clipped by 5 bases and J by 1 base, with 15 bases between them. CDR1 is LGHNT, CDR2 FRNRAP, per germline. CDR3 size: 15 residues.